This T cell receptor (beta chain) is from a study of blood T cell repertoires in COVID-19. Germline values: CDR1 SGHRS, CDR2 YFSETQ. The V segment lost 7 bases and the J segment 2 bases; nucleotides outside the gene matches: 5. The CDR3 is 13 amino acids. The Seattle patients joined while their infection was active and were tracked longitudinally afterward. In its sample, this clone was seen a few times. Original methodology: Nucleated cell number was recorded as an estimate derived from reference gene primer amplification. TCRdb's table, derived via immunoSEQ multiplex PCR, lists solely in-frame clones and lacks some. The D gene and trimming were derived from the DNA, and the V and J assignments and clone size from that table. The sample consists of 230,000 or so clones, about 90% of them appearing once.

This sequence joins TRBV5-1 and TRBJ1-2; 7 nucleotides agree with TRBD1. This TCR came from a woman aged 60-75 years with COVID-19, enrolled during active disease. The sequenced sample was peripheral blood. CDR3 DNA: TGCGCCAGCGCCCTACAGGGGAACTATGGCTACACCTTC. Protein: CASALQGNYGYTF.